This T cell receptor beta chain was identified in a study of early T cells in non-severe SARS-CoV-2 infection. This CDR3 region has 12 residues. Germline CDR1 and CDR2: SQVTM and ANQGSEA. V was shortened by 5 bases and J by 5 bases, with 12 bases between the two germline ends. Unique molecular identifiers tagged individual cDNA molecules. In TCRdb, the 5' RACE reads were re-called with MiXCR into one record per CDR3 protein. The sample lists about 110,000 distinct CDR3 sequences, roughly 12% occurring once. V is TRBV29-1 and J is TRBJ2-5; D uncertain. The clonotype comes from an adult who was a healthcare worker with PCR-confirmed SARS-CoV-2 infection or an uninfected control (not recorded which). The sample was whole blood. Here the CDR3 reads CSVLYSVETQYF. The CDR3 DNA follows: TGCAGCGTTCTATACTCTGTGGAGACCCAGTACTTC.